Each of the 25 T cell receptor beta chains below was sequenced from the same sample in a study of T-cell memory formation after mild COVID-19. TCRdb processed the 5' RACE reads anew with MiXCR; each CDR3 protein has one entry. The sample consists of just under 550,000 distinct CDR3 sequences, roughly 20% of them appearing once. Input material: PBMCs or a T cell subset sorted from them (not recorded which). These receptors were obtained from an adult woman who had mild COVID-19 (a few samples of this study predate the infection). Cell type and time point are not known.

This clonotype was seen more than once but under ten times. V and J are TRBV21-1 and TRBJ2-7; the D segment call TRBD1 is taken from the table without a DNA check. TRBV21-1 is a recognized pseudogene. The CDR3 length is 20 residues. The DNA of the CDR3 is TGTGCCAGCAGCAAAGGGGCCTCCTACAGGGGATGGTCCGTTTCCTACGAGCAGTACTTC. Its protein is CASSKGASYRGWSVSYEQYF.

The genes are TRBV5-1 and TRBJ2-1; TRBD2 agrees at 10 bases. This CDR3 is 15 amino acids long. The V gene end was trimmed by 6 bases and the J gene end by 6 bases; junction bases not matched to a gene: 9. Germline CDR1 and CDR2: SGHRS and YFSETQ. CDR3 protein: CASTSTPSGGNEQFF. The CDR3 DNA sequence: TGCGCCAGCACCTCGACACCTAGCGGGGGCAATGAGCAGTTCTTC. Based on the CDR3 plus reference TRBV5-1 and TRBJ2-1, the full variable domain is KAGVTQTPRYLIKTRGQQVTLSCSPISGHRSVSWYQQTPGQGLQFLFEYFSETQRNKGNFPGRFSGRQFSNSRSEMNVSTLELGDSALYLCASTSTPSGGNEQFFGPGTRLTVL.

This clonotype turned up a few times. This rearrangement joins TRBV7-9 to TRBJ2-1; perhaps TRBD2 as D (6 bases). There are 15 residues in the CDR3. V lost 1 base to trimming and J lost 8 bases, with 15 bases between them. Germline V gene lookup returns CDR1 SEHNR and CDR2 FQNEAQ (reference sequence). CDR3 loop: CASSLGPGLSDEQFF. In nucleotides, the CDR3 is TGTGCCAGCAGCTTAGGACCGGGACTCAGCGATGAGCAGTTCTTC. The whole variable domain, remainder taken from reference TRBV7-9 and TRBJ2-1, is DTGVSQNPRHKITKRGQNVTFRCDPISEHNRLYWYRQTLGQGPEFLTYFQNEAQLEKSRLLSDRFSAERPKGSFSTLEIQRTEQGDSAMYLCASSLGPGLSDEQFFGPGTRLTVL.

The chain combines TRBV7-9 with TRBJ2-1, with 8 bases identical to TRBD1. The CDR3 is 12 amino acids. V lost 4 bases and J lost 14; bases outside the gene matches: 7. Germline CDR1 reads SEHNR; CDR2 reads FQNEAQ (reference sequence). This chain's CDR3 is CASSSNRGDKFF. For the CDR3, the DNA is TGTGCCAGCAGCTCGAACAGGGGGGATAAGTTCTTC.

The table lists this clonotype with a few counts. V is TRBV5-5 and J is TRBJ2-7, with D perhaps given as TRBD1 or TRBD2 (5 bases each). This CDR3 is 15 amino acids long. Between the trimmed V and J ends, which lost 4 bases and 6 bases, there was a span of 20 bases. Per germline, CDR1 SGHKS and CDR2 YYEKEE (reference sequence). CDR3 loop: CASSLTGTDLREQYF. DNA of the CDR3: TGTGCCAGCAGCCTCACCGGGACGGATCTTCGCGAGCAGTACTTC.

The V gene is TRBV7-9, the J gene TRBJ2-3; D ambiguous. This CDR3 region has 16 residues. V lost 4 bases and J lost 5, with 19 bases in between. The germline V gene has CDR1 SEHNR and CDR2 FQNEAQ (reference sequence). The CDR3 region is CASSSPGQVRIDTQYF. The CDR3 DNA reads TGTGCCAGCAGCTCCCCGGGCCAGGTCCGGATAGATACGCAGTATTTT. Complete variable domain (other parts from reference TRBV7-9 and TRBJ2-3): DTGVSQNPRHKITKRGQNVTFRCDPISEHNRLYWYRQTLGQGPEFLTYFQNEAQLEKSRLLSDRFSAERPKGSFSTLEIQRTEQGDSAMYLCASSSPGQVRIDTQYFGPGTRLTVL.

In this sample, this clonotype turned up a few times. The chain uses TRBV7-6 and TRBJ2-4, with D unclear. V was trimmed by 1 base and J by 8 bases, leaving 9 bases between them. Germline V CDR1 and CDR2: SGHVS, FNYEAQ. CDR3 size: 13 residues. The CDR3 reads CASSLEIGDIQYF. DNA for the CDR3: TGTGCCAGCAGCTTAGAGATAGGAGACATTCAGTACTTC.

The chain has TRBV3-1 and TRBJ1-2; D gene unclear. CDR1 and CDR2 (germline): LGHDT, YNNKEL (reference sequence). This CDR3 is built from 12 residues. V lost 0 bases to trimming and J lost 5 bases, with 4 bases between them. The CDR3 spells CASSQEDYGYTF. The CDR3 nucleotides are TGTGCCAGCAGCCAAGAAGATTATGGCTACACCTTC.

This clonotype has only a few counts. The chain employs TRBV12-3 or TRBV12-4 and TRBJ2-7; TRBD1 is a possible D gene (6 bases). The CDR3 is 14 residues long. V lost 6 bases to trimming and J lost 5 bases, with 17 bases between them. The CDR3 bases are TGTGCCAGCAGCGAACAGGGCCTTGGAGACGAGCAGTACTTC. Translation gives CASSEQGLGDEQYF.

In its sample, this clonotype was seen a few times. The rearrangement links TRBV7-9 to TRBJ2-7, with no clear D. Trimming shortened V by 0 bases and J by 3 bases, and 9 bases separated the two germline ends. Germline lookup yields CDR1 SEHNR and CDR2 FQNEAQ (reference sequence). The length of the CDR3 is 14 residues. CDR3 region: CASSLAVGYYEQYF. DNA for the CDR3: TGTGCCAGCAGCTTAGCAGTTGGGTACTACGAGCAGTACTTC.

This clonotype was detected once. This chain links TRBV7-2 with TRBJ2-3, with D unresolved. There are 12 residues in the CDR3. Germline values: CDR1 SGHTA, CDR2 FQGNSA. V lost 3 bases and J lost 5, with 6 bases in between. The CDR3 spells CASSFLGDTQYF. The CDR3 DNA reads as TGTGCCAGCAGCTTCCTCGGAGATACGCAGTATTTT.

The chain couples TRBV3-1 to TRBJ1-2; 10 bases map to TRBD1. Unmatched junction bases numbered 9, after V lost 4 bases and J lost 4 bases. Germline CDR1 is LGHDT and CDR2 is YNNKEL (reference sequence). This CDR3 region has 16 residues. CDR3 DNA sequence: TGTGCCAGCAGCCGCCTCCGGGACAGGGGACCCTATGGCTACACCTTC. Encoded protein: CASSRLRDRGPYGYTF.

This clonotype was counted a few times. As DNA, the CDR3 is TGTGCCAGCAGCGTAGGGGCTTCCAATGAGCAGTTCTTC. It codes for CASSVGASNEQFF. The chain has TRBV9 and TRBJ2-1; D is undetermined. Germline assignment: CDR1 SGDLS and CDR2 YYNGEE. The CDR3 is made up of 13 amino acids. Trimming removed 0 bases at V and 6 bases at J, with 7 bases between.

This rearrangement joins TRBV7-3 to TRBJ2-7; the match to TRBD1 covers 10 bases. J lost 5 bases, V lost 6 bases, and 4 bases had no gene match. There are 13 residues in the CDR3. From germline, CDR1 is SGHTA and CDR2 FQGTGA. CDR3: CASSPTGGNEQYF. CDR3 sequence (DNA): TGTGCCAGCAGTCCGACAGGGGGCAACGAGCAGTACTTC.

The rearrangement joins TRBV7-2 to TRBJ1-1, with D unresolved. The CDR3 is 14 amino acids. The germline V and J ends were trimmed by 1 base and 5 bases, with 11 bases remaining between them. In germline, CDR1 is SGHTA, CDR2 FQGNSA. CDR3 coding DNA: TGTGCCAGCAGCTTAGACGGAGTTTTAACTGAAGCTTTCTTT. It translates to CASSLDGVLTEAFF.

V usage is TRBV4-2 and J usage is TRBJ2-7, with D perhaps TRBD2 (7 bases). The CDR3 runs 16 residues. Germline CDR1 is LGHNA and CDR2 is YNFKEQ. Trimming took off 4 bases at V and 3 bases at J, with 19 bases between the two ends. As DNA, the CDR3 is TGTGCCAGCAGCCGTCGGGGCGGGGAGGGGGGCTACGAGCAGTACTTC. This sequence encodes CASSRRGGEGGYEQYF.

The CDR3 sequence: CASFGEGKLFF. CDR3 sequence (DNA): TGTGCCAGCTTTGGGGAGGGAAAACTGTTTTTT. V usage is TRBV21-1 and J usage is TRBJ1-4. TRBV21-1 is given as a pseudogene. CDR3 length equals 11 residues.

The chain joins TRBV4-2 to TRBJ2-2; D is uncertain. Germline V lookup: CDR1 LGHNA, CDR2 YNFKEQ. The germline V and J ends were trimmed by 0 bases and 3 bases, with 8 bases remaining between them. The CDR3 is made up of 15 amino acids. The CDR3 DNA reads TGTGCCAGCAGCCAAGATGGTTTGGACACCGGGGAGCTGTTTTTT. Translating gives CASSQDGLDTGELFF.

This clonotype was detected only a few times. The chain employs TRBV6-6 and TRBJ1-3; D call uncertain. The V end was cut by 1 base, the J end by 2 bases, with 12 bases between. Germline V CDR1 and CDR2: MNHNY, SVGAGI (reference sequence). The CDR3 runs to 16 residues. CDR3 protein: CASSYLDPGTGNTIYF. CDR3 sequence (DNA): TGTGCCAGCAGTTACTTGGATCCAGGAACTGGAAACACCATATATTTT.

This clonotype was seen a few times. J is TRBJ1-5 and V is TRBV12-3 or TRBV12-4, with D perhaps matching TRBD1 (5 bases). The V end was cut by 5 bases, the J end by 4 bases, with 12 bases between. This CDR3 region has 14 residues. CDR3 sequence: CASSPGLRNQPQHF. In nucleotides, the CDR3 is TGTGCCAGCAGTCCGGGACTCAGGAATCAGCCCCAGCATTTT.

V is TRBV20-1 and J is TRBJ2-3, with 10 bases matching TRBD2. CDR1 DFQATT and CDR2 SNEGSKA come from the germline V gene (reference sequence). V was clipped by 2 bases and J by 4 bases; unmatched bases: 12. The CDR3 spans 17 residues. CDR3 in amino acids: CSARLASGGFGADTQYF. In DNA form, the CDR3 reads TGCAGTGCTAGATTGGCTAGCGGGGGATTCGGCGCAGATACGCAGTATTTT.

The chain links TRBV29-1 to TRBJ2-4, with D perhaps matching TRBD1 or TRBD2 (5 bases each). The CDR3 is 13 amino acids. V lost 3 bases and J lost 6, with 12 bases in between. Germline V gives CDR1 SQVTM, CDR2 ANQGSEA. The CDR3 sequence: CSVEEGTVNIQYF. CDR3 in DNA: TGCAGCGTTGAGGAAGGGACCGTAAACATTCAGTACTTC.

This clonotype has a handful of counts. The rearrangement uses TRBV11-3 and TRBJ1-1; 9 positions agree with TRBD1. V dropped 6 bases and J dropped 4; count of bases not matched to a gene: 12. Germline V lookup: CDR1 SGHNT, CDR2 YENEEA. There are 16 residues in the CDR3. The CDR3 spells CASRPGTGKGFTEAFF. The CDR3 DNA reads TGTGCCAGCAGGCCCGGGACAGGGAAAGGATTCACTGAAGCTTTCTTT.

The chain has TRBV7-3 and TRBJ2-7, with 8 bases aligning to TRBD2. The germline V gene has CDR1 SGHTA and CDR2 FQGTGA. V was pared by 3 bases and J by 1 base, with 11 bases of the junction left unmatched. This CDR3 comprises 17 residues. The CDR3 spells CASSLRVGGADSYEQYF. In DNA, the CDR3 is TGTGCCAGCAGCTTGCGCGTCGGGGGGGCGGATTCCTACGAGCAGTACTTC.

This clonotype was seen a handful of times. The V call is TRBV24-1, the J call TRBJ2-1; D may be TRBD2 (5 bases). Germline V lookup: CDR1 KGHDR, CDR2 SFDVKD. The CDR3 totals 15 residues. V lost 3 bases and J lost 10, with 18 bases in between. Here the CDR3 reads CATSDPIVGSDEQFF. The CDR3 DNA sequence: TGTGCCACCAGTGATCCCATCGTAGGGAGCGACGAGCAGTTCTTC.